This T cell receptor beta chain emerged from a study of long-term antiretroviral therapy in people with HIV. Researchers report immunoSEQ v3.0 was run at survey level. Per-sample targets for sequencing were 40,000-50,000 T-cell genomes. This table comes from immunoSEQ multiplex PCR, and its TCRdb copy is limited to in-frame clones, with some not included. The table has 30,000 to 40,000 clones, about four fifths seen once. Germline CDR1 SGHTA, CDR2 FQGTGA. The V end was cut by 2 bases, the J end by 1 base, with 0 bases between. The CDR3 has 12 residues. None of the participants with HIV were treated outside the United States. Samples held about 0.9-11 million cryopreserved PBMC, and DNA extraction followed.

V usage is TRBV7-3 and J usage is TRBJ1-3; D gene unclear. The material sequenced was unsorted PBMCs, taken 0.4 years before starting antiretroviral therapy. The origin of this receptor is a man aged 18-30 years with HIV. CDR3 nucleotides: TGTGCCAGCAGCTTATCTGGAAACACCATATATTTT. Protein sequence: CASSLSGNTIYF.